This T cell receptor beta chain was sequenced during a study of shared clonotypes between healthy human individuals. Study findings and constraints: Apart from blood, nothing was sampled; tissue repertoires likely differ.

On this clone: Its antigen is unidentified. The same CDR3 is also encoded by other DNA sequences in this sample.

Generated by immunoSEQ multiplex PCR, the TCRdb table keeps only in-frame clones and is missing some. Here the sample spans approximately 2,000,000 clones, approximately 90% being singletons. The CDR3 is made up of 12 amino acids. Per the germline V gene, CDR1 is SNHLY and CDR2 is FYNNEI. The V gene lost 4 bases and the J gene lost 5 bases, with 8 bases spanning the gap. Material: naive CD4+ T cells from PBMCs. Documented subset: CD45RA+ positively selected. The V and J genes are TRBV2 and TRBJ2-5, with D unclear. This receptor was identified in a man aged 18 to 30 in good health. Some clones in this sample may be carry-over from other donors' samples. CDR3 amino acids: CASSVGRETQYF. CDR3 nucleotides: TGTGCCAGCAGTGTTGGCCGGGAGACCCAGTACTTC.